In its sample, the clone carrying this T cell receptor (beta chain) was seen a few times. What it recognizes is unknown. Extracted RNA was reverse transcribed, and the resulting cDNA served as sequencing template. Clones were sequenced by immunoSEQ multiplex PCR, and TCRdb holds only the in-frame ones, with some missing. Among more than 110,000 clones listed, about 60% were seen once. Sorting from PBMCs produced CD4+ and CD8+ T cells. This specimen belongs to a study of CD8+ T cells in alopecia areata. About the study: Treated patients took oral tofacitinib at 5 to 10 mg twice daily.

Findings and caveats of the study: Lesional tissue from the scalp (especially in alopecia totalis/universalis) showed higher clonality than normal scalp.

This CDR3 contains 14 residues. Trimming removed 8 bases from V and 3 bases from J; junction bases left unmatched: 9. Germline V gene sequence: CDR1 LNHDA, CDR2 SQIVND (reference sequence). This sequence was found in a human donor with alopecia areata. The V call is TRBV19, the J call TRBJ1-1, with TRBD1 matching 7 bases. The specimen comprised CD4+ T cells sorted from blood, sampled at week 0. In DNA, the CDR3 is TGTGCCAGTGGGAACGGACAGGCCCACACTGAAGCTTTCTTT. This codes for CASGNGQAHTEAFF.